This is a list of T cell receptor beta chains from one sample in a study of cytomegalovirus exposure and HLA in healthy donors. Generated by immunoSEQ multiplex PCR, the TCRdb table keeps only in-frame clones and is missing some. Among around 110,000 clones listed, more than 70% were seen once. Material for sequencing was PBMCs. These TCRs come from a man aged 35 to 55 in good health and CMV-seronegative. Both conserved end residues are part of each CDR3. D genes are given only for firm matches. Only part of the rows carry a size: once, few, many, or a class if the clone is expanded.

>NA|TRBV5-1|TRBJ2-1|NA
CASRVGASPYNEQFF
TGCGCCAGCAGGGTCGGTGCTAGCCCCTACAATGAGCAGTTCTTC
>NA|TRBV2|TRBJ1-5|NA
CASRRSNQPQHF
TGTGCCAGTCGGAGGAGCAATCAGCCCCAGCATTTT
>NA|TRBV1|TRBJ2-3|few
CTSSPETSGSDTQYF
TGCACCAGCAGCCCCGAGACTAGCGGGTCAGATACGCAGTATTTT
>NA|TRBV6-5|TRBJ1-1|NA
CASTPPGGGRTEAFF
TGTGCCAGCACCCCCCCCGGGGGGGGGAGAACTGAAGCTTTCTTT
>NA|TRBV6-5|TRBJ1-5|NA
CASSTGQNNQPQHF
TGTGCCAGCAGCACCGGACAGAACAATCAGCCCCAGCATTTT
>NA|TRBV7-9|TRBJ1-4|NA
CASTPERGGYNEKLFF
TGTGCCAGCACCCCTGAAAGAGGAGGGTATAATGAAAAACTGTTTTTT
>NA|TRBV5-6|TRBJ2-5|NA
CASSQGLSQETQYF
TGTGCCAGCAGCCAGGGACTTTCTCAAGAGACCCAGTACTTC
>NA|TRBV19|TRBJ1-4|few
CASSIQRTSYEKLFF
TGTGCCAGTAGTATCCAAAGGACAAGCTATGAAAAACTGTTTTTT
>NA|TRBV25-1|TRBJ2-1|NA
CASSEPSSYNEQFF
TGTGCCAGCAGTGAACCGAGCTCCTACAATGAGCAGTTCTTC
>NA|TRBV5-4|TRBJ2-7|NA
CASSLYGVTYEQYF
TGTGCCAGCAGCTTGTACGGGGTGACCTACGAGCAGTACTTC
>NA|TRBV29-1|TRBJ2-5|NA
CSPRRGGPWWETQYF
TGCAGCCCCCGGAGGGGGGGGCCATGGTGGGAGACCCAGTACTTC
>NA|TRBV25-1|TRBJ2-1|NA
CASSEYASQDEQFF
TGTGCCAGCAGTGAATATGCCTCCCAGGATGAGCAGTTCTTC
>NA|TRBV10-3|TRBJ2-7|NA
CAISESHYAGATPSSYEQYF
TGTGCCATCAGTGAGTCCCATTATGCGGGGGCTACCCCGAGCTCCTACGAGCAGTACTTC
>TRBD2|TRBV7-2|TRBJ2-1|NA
CASSLTSGGSSYNEQFF
TGTGCCAGCAGCTTAACTAGCGGGGGGAGCTCCTACAATGAGCAGTTCTTC
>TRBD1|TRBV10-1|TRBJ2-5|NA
CAVPSGQGGYTLGETQYF
TGCGCCGTTCCCTCGGGACAGGGAGGTTATACGCTAGGAGAGACCCAGTACTTC
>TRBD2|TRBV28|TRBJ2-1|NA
CASIGGNGRGDPLYNEQFF
TGTGCCAGCATTGGAGGTAACGGCCGGGGGGACCCCCTCTACAATGAGCAGTTCTTC
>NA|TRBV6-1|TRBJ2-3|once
CASSEQPGDTQYF
TGTGCCAGCAGTGAACAGCCGGGGGATACGCAGTATTTT
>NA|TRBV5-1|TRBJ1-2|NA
CASRVQPNQYGYTF
TGCGCCAGCAGAGTACAACCGAACCAATATGGCTACACCTTC
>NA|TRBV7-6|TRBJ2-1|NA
CASSSVTLSSYNEQFF
TGTGCCAGCAGCTCAGTGACTCTCAGCTCCTACAATGAGCAGTTCTTC
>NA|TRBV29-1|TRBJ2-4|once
CSVEAAVKNIQYF
TGCAGCGTTGAGGCGGCGGTCAAAAACATTCAGTACTTC
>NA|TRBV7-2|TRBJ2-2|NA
CASKDQAVPGELFF
TGTGCCAGCAAGGACCAAGCGGTCCCCGGGGAGCTGTTTTTT
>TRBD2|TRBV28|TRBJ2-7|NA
CASSRSSGDHEQYF
TGTGCCAGCAGCAGGAGTAGCGGGGACCACGAGCAGTACTTC
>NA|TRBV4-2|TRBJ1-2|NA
CASSQDRGQTYGYTF
TGTGCCAGCAGCCAAGATAGAGGGCAGACCTATGGCTACACCTTC
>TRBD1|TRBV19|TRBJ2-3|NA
CASSKRQGELTDTQYF
TGTGCCAGTAGTAAACGACAGGGTGAACTGACAGATACGCAGTATTTT
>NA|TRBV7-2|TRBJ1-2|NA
CASRSREGTNYGYTF
TGTGCCAGCAGATCCCGGGAAGGGACTAACTATGGCTACACCTTC
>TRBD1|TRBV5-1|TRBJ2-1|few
CASSSGGLAVEQFF
TGCGCCAGCAGCTCAGGGGGTCTGGCCGTGGAGCAGTTCTTC
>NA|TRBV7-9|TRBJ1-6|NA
CASEGEYSPLHF
TGTGCCAGCGAAGGAGAGTATTCACCCCTCCACTTT
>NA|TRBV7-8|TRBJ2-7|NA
CASSLRVHSYEQYF
TGTGCCAGCAGCTTACGAGTCCACTCCTACGAGCAGTACTTC
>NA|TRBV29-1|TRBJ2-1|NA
CSVALTSNEQFF
TGCAGCGTTGCGTTGACTAGCAATGAGCAGTTCTTC
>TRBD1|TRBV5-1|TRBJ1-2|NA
CAGSPGTVLNYGYTF
TGCGCCGGCAGCCCCGGGACAGTGCTTAACTATGGCTACACCTTC
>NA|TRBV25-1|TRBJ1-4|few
CASSVTAGGREKLFF
TGTGCCAGCAGTGTAACGGCGGGGGGGCGAGAAAAACTGTTTTTT
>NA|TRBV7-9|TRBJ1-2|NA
CASSLRDPTSGGYGYTF
TGTGCCAGCAGCTTACGGGACCCCACCAGCGGGGGGTATGGCTACACCTTC
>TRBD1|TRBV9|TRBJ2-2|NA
CASSRRRGGQGALYTGELFF
TGTGCCAGCAGCCGCCGACGGGGGGGACAGGGGGCGCTATACACCGGGGAGCTGTTTTTT
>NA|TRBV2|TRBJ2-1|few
CASSLGGLEQFF
TGTGCCAGCAGTCTCGGGGGGCTTGAGCAGTTCTTC
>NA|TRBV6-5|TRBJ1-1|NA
CASTTPGRTEAFF
TGTGCCAGCACTACGCCGGGGAGAACTGAAGCTTTCTTT
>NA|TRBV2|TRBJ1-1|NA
CASNLLVNTEAFF
TGTGCCAGCAACTTGTTGGTGAACACTGAAGCTTTCTTT
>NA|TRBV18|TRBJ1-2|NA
CASSPPGFGDENYGYTF
TGTGCCAGCTCACCACCGGGTTTCGGGGATGAAAACTATGGCTACACCTTC
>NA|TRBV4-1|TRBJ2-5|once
CASSQGGGLAETQYF
TGCGCCAGCAGCCAAGGGGGGGGGCTAGCGGAGACCCAGTACTTC
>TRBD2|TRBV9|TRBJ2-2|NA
CASMRGADTGELFF
TGTGCCAGCATGCGGGGGGCCGACACCGGGGAGCTGTTTTTT
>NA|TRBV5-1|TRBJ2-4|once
CASSSGGSGNIQYF
TGCGCCAGCAGCTCAGGAGGGTCTGGAAACATTCAGTACTTC
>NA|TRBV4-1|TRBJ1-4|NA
CASSPGPVEKLFF
TGCGCCAGCAGCCCCGGTCCGGTCGAAAAACTGTTTTTT
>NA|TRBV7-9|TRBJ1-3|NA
CASSFGIGNTIYF
TGTGCCAGCAGCTTCGGTATTGGAAACACCATATATTTT
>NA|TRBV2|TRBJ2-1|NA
CASSEETPYNEQFF
TGTGCCAGCAGTGAAGAGACACCCTACAATGAGCAGTTCTTC
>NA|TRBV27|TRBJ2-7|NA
CASSLGRAYEQYF
TGTGCCAGCAGTCTCGGTAGAGCCTACGAGCAGTACTTC
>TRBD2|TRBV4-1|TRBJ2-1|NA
CASSPLTSHNEQFF
TGCGCCAGCAGCCCCTTGACTAGCCACAATGAGCAGTTCTTC
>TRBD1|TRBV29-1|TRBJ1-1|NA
CSVSPTGDYTEAFF
TGCAGTGTTTCCCCCACAGGGGATTACACTGAAGCTTTCTTT
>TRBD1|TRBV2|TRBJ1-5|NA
CASSTPPGQGKNQPQHF
TGTGCCAGCAGTACCCCCCCGGGACAGGGTAAAAATCAGCCCCAGCATTTT
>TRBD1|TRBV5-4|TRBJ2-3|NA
CASSYRGRTDTQYF
TGTGCCAGCAGCTACAGGGGGCGCACAGATACGCAGTATTTT
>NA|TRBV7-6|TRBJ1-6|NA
CASSLKTNSYNSPLHF
TGTGCCAGCAGCTTAAAAACTAACTCCTATAATTCACCCCTCCACTTT
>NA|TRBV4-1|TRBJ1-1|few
CASSQDPPATLREAFF
TGCGCCAGCAGCCAAGATCCCCCTGCCACGTTACGGGAAGCTTTCTTT
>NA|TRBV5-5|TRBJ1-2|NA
CASSAPGGKYGYTF
TGTGCCAGCAGCGCCCCGGGGGGTAAGTATGGCTACACCTTC
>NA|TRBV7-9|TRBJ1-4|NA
CASSTAGINEKLFF
TGTGCCAGCAGCACCGCCGGGATAAATGAAAAACTGTTTTTT